Sequencing of this T cell receptor beta chain was carried out in a study of blood T cells in healthy people across ages. Germline V gives CDR1 MNHNS, CDR2 SASEGT. V was shortened by 5 bases and J by 5 bases, with 14 bases between the two germline ends. This CDR3 is built from 14 residues. Primers used in a second PCR of roughly 6 to 12 cycles were a sample-barcoded 5' primer and a J-beta primer mix. TCRdb re-called the 5' RACE reads through MiXCR, storing one row per CDR3 protein. The top ten clones hold roughly 18% of a sample with about 780,000 distinct CDR3 sequences, less than 60% of them seen once.

Material for sequencing was blood. The gene calls are TRBV6-1 and TRBJ2-3, with D maybe TRBD2 (6 bases). The sequence came from a man aged 80 or over in good health. The CDR3 DNA follows: TGTGCCAGCAGTCTCAGACGGGAGCAAGATACGCAGTATTTT. Residues: CASSLRREQDTQYF.